Listed below are T cell receptor beta chains from one sample, sequenced in a study of blood T cell repertoires in COVID-19. TCRdb's table, derived via immunoSEQ multiplex PCR, lists solely in-frame clones and lacks some. There are about 59,000 clones in the sample; about 93% occur only once, and 16% lies in the top ten. Sequencing input: peripheral blood. The receptors were gathered from a man aged 80 or over with acute or convalescent COVID-19. CDR3s include the opening cysteine and the closing phenylalanine or tryptophan. A D gene is named only where the DNA matches it firmly. Expanded clones get a size class; other rows say once, few or many, or leave the size out.

D	V	length	size	J	DNA	CDR3
-	TRBV19	14	-	TRBJ2-6	TGTGCCAGTAGACGGGAATCTGGGGCCAACGTCCTGACTTTC	CASRRESGANVLTF
-	TRBV19	13	few	TRBJ1-1	TGTGCCAGTAGGACAGACGGGGGAGGTGAAGCTTTCTTT	CASRTDGGGEAFF
TRBD2	TRBV7-2	17	-	TRBJ2-3	TGTGCCAGCAGCTTGGGAGGACTAGCGGGGGGTTTGGATACGCAGTATTTT	CASSLGGLAGGLDTQYF
-	TRBV9	16	-	TRBJ1-2	TGTGCCAGCAGCGCCCCAGGGGACCGCTGGAACTATGGCTACACCTTC	CASSAPGDRWNYGYTF
TRBD2	TRBV15	14	-	TRBJ2-1	TGTGCCACAGGCAGCGGGGGGGCCTACAATGAGCAGTTCTTC	CATGSGGAYNEQFF
-	TRBV7-8	13	-	TRBJ2-7	TGTGCCAGCAGCTTAGAACAACGCTACGAGCAGTACTTC	CASSLEQRYEQYF
TRBD2	TRBV2	13	-	TRBJ2-7	TGTGCCAGCGTGCGGGAGGGGGCCTACGAGCAGTACTTC	CASVREGAYEQYF
TRBD2	TRBV28	15	-	TRBJ2-3	TGTGCCAGCAGTTCCCCTCCGGGGGGATTCGATACGCAGTATTTT	CASSSPPGGFDTQYF
TRBD2	TRBV20-1	15	-	TRBJ2-1	TGCAGTGCTAGTTCCTTCCGCGGGGGGTACAATGAGCAGTTCTTC	CSASSFRGGYNEQFF
-	TRBV6-1	16	-	TRBJ1-4	TGTGCCAGCAGTGATTCAAGCTTCGCAGGGGAGGAAAAACTGTTTTTT	CASSDSSFAGEEKLFF